The 7 T cell receptor beta chains reported below all come from one sample, sequenced in a study of T-cell reconstitution after alpha-beta-depleted transplantation in children. Library preparation (for TCRbeta) was performed with unique molecular identifiers. TCRdb re-called the PCR reads through MiXCR, storing one row per CDR3 protein. The sample lists roughly 120,000 distinct CDR3 sequences, approximately 22% occurring once. The starting material was PBMCs, mostly from graft donor cells, obtained 180 days after TCRalphabeta/CD19-depleted stem cell transplant. Receptors originate from a male patient aged 2-9 years who had a stem cell transplant for chronic granulomatous disease, so the T cells may come from the graft donor.

This clonotype was counted ten times or more. The chain uses TRBV4-2 and TRBJ2-5; 9 bases are a match to TRBD2. V lost 1 base and J lost 2; bases outside the gene matches: 2. CDR1 is LGHNA, CDR2 YNFKEQ, per germline. The length of the CDR3 is 15 residues. CDR3 sequence (DNA): TGTGCCAGCAGCCAAGTAGCGGGAGTACAAGAGACCCAGTACTTC. Translation gives CASSQVAGVQETQYF.

This clonotype was recorded once. A read error may be the cause here, since a much bigger clone is one base away. The rearrangement uses TRBV20-1 and TRBJ1-4; no definite D call. Trimming pared 0 bases from V and 8 bases from J, leaving 19 bases between. CDR3 length equals 16 residues. Looked up from germline, CDR1 is DFQATT and CDR2 is SNEGSKA (reference sequence). The CDR3 coding sequence is TGCAGTGCTAGAGATCCCTGGATAGAGGGATACGAAAAACTGTTTTTT. Its translation: CSARDPWIEGYEKLFF.

V is TRBV12-3 or TRBV12-4 and J is TRBJ2-5, with 7 bases fitting TRBD2. This CDR3 comprises 13 residues. Unmatched junction bases numbered 6, after V lost 6 bases and J lost 5 bases. CDR3 region: CASRNSGRETQYF. Here the CDR3 DNA reads TGTGCCAGCAGGAATAGCGGGCGGGAGACCCAGTACTTC.

The chain uses TRBV2 and TRBJ2-1; 11 bases fit TRBD2. V gave up 7 bases and J gave up 7 bases; unmatched junction bases: 3. Germline values: CDR1 SNHLY, CDR2 FYNNEI. The CDR3 length is 13 residues. Here the CDR3 DNA reads TGTGCCAGCACCCGACTAGCGGGAAATGAGCAGTTCTTC. This gives the protein CASTRLAGNEQFF.

The table lists this clonotype with a few counts. The chain recombines TRBV28 with TRBJ2-1; TRBD2 agrees at 7 bases. The V gene's germline CDR1 is MDHEN and CDR2 SYDVKM. Trimming took 5 bases from V and 6 from J; bases not matched to a gene: 13. The CDR3 spans 16 residues. Written as DNA, the CDR3 is TGTGCCAGCAGTCCCTCTGGAACGGGAGGACCCAATGAGCAGTTCTTC. Protein: CASSPSGTGGPNEQFF.

This clonotype was counted a few times. This sequence joins TRBV5-6 and TRBJ1-1; D not certain. CDR1 and CDR2 (germline): SGHDT, YYEEEE. Deletions cut 0 bases from V and 0 bases from J, with 15 bases between. The CDR3 sequence is 17 residues long. CDR3 in amino acids: CASSLAPLQFMNTEAFF. In DNA form, the CDR3 reads TGTGCCAGCAGCTTGGCCCCCCTACAGTTCATGAACACTGAAGCTTTCTTT.

This clonotype was counted only a few times. The chain couples TRBV7-8 to TRBJ1-2; no firm D call. CDR1 SGHVS and CDR2 FQNEAQ come from the germline V gene. The CDR3 loop spans 13 amino acids. Deletions cut 0 bases from V and 7 bases from J, with 9 bases between. In DNA, the CDR3 is TGTGCCAGCAGCTTAGCGCAGGAGGCTGGCTACACCTTC. This translates into CASSLAQEAGYTF.